This paragraph reports one T cell receptor (beta chain). V shed 1 base, J shed 8 bases, and the junction held 7 bases outside the gene matches. The CDR3 extends over 15 amino acids. This entry is derived from a study of blood T cell repertoires in COVID-19. About the research overall: T cells, B-cell-depleted T cells, or PBMCs supplied cDNA or gDNA.

Enrolled through a virtual design, the participants were between roughly 18 and 89 years of age and came from about two dozen US areas. Exposed enrollees had met someone with a PCR-confirmed or clinician-diagnosed COVID-19 case at some point within the 2 weeks before study entry. Produced via immunoSEQ multiplex PCR; TCRdb's table is partial and in-frame only. The repertoire holds some 340,000 clones, with 90% to 95% as singletons. V is TRBV23-1 and J is TRBJ1-2; 10 bases match TRBD1. TRBV23-1 has ORF status, its function being uncertain. Sequences were obtained from PBMCs or T cells enriched from blood (not recorded which). This clonotype was obtained from a woman in her thirties who had been exposed to COVID-19. The CDR3, as DNA: TGCGCCAGCAGTCAATTCTGGGACAGGGGACGAGGCTACACCTTC. Its protein product is CASSQFWDRGRGYTF.